This TCR beta chain was identified during a study of graft-versus-host responses after intestinal transplantation. As for the study in general: After anti-thymocyte globulin induction, recipients took tacrolimus and steroids for 3 to 4 years.

The CDR3 is 14 amino acids. Germline CDR1 is SEHNR and CDR2 is FQNEAQ (reference sequence). V lost 5 bases, J lost 2 bases, and 6 bases stayed unmatched. Profiling relied on immunoSEQ multiplex PCR, and the TCRdb table lists in-frame clones only, not all of them. The sample lists roughly 97,000 clones; 90% were seen once. The clonotype was recovered from a human patient who received an intestinal transplant, so some T cells may come from the graft donor. The rearrangement links TRBV7-9 to TRBJ2-7; 7 positions agree with TRBD1. This specimen was PBMCs, taken about 440 days after intestinal transplant. CDR3 amino acids: CASSPSGTAYEQYF. In nucleotides, the CDR3 is TGTGCCAGCAGCCCCTCCGGGACAGCCTACGAGCAGTACTTC.